This T cell receptor (beta chain) originates from a study of beta chain features in type 1 diabetes. Per the germline V gene, CDR1 is SGHRS and CDR2 is YFSETQ. The CDR3 extends over 12 amino acids. Trimming removed 5 bases from V and 9 bases from J, with 12 bases in between. Expressed TCRB transcripts were sequenced because the entire RNA isolate underwent reverse transcription. Profiled with immunoSEQ multiplex PCR; TCRdb holds only in-frame clones, not every one. In the table there are about 140,000 clones, roughly 10% of which are singletons. This clone has a handful of counts. The source of this sequence is a woman aged 40-49 years in good health. The sample consisted of central memory CD4+ T cells from blood. The rearrangement joins TRBV5-1 to TRBJ2-1; no firm D call. The CDR3 bases are TGCGCCAGCAGTATGGCTAGTCGTGAGCAGTTCTTC. Residues: CASSMASREQFF.